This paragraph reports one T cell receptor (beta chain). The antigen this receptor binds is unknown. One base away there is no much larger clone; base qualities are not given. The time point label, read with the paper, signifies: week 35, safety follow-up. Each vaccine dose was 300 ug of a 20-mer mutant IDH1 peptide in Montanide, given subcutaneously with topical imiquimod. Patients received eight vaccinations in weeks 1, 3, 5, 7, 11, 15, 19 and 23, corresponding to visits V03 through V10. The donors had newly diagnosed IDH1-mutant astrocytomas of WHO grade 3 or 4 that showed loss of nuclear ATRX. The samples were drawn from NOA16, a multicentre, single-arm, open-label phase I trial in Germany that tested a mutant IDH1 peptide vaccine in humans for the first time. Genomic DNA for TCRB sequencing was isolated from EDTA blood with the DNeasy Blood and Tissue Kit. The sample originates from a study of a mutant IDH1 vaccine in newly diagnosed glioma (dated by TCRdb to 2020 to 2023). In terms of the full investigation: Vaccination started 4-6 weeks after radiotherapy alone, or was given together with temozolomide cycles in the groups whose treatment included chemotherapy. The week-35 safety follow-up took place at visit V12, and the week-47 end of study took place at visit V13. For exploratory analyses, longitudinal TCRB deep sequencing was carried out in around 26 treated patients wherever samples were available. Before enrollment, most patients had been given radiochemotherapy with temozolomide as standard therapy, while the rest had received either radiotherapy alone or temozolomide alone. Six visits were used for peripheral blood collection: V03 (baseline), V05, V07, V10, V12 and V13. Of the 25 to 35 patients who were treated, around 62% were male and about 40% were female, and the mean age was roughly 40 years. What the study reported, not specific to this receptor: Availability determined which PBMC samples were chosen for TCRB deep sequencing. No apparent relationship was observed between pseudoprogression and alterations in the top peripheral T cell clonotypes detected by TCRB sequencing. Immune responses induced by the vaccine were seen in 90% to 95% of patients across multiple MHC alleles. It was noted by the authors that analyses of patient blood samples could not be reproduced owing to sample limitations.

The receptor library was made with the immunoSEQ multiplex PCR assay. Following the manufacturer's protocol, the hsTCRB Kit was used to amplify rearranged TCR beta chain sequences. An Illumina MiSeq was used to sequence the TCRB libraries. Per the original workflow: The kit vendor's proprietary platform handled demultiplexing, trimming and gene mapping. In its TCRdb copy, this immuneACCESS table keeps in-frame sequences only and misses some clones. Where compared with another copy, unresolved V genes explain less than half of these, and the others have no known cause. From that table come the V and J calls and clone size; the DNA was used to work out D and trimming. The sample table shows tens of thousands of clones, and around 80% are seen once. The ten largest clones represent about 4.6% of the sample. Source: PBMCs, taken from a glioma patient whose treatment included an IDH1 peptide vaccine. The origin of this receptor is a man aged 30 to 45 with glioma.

The bases read TGTGCCAGCAGCTCTGGACAGGGGAGCTCCTACAATGAGCAGTTCTTC. It translates as CASSSGQGSSYNEQFF. Rearrangement joined TRBV7-9 to TRBJ2-1; a stretch of 9 junction bases matches TRBD1. The junction shows trimming of 4 bases on V and 0 bases on J, and the gene matches do not reach 4 bases of it. The CDR3 spans 16 residues, from the cysteine through the phenylalanine. CDR3 DNA is the only sequence kept; it has 48 bases, read in frame from the first base. CDR1 and CDR2 are read off the germline V gene (reference sequence) as SEHNR and FQNEAQ.